The T cell receptor (beta chain) described here comes from a study of T-cell reconstitution after alpha-beta-depleted transplantation in children. Findings and limits, study-wide: T-cell numbers and diversity, one year after transplant, stemmed largely from T cells that were newly produced.

The TCRbeta library incorporated unique molecular identifiers. A single record per CDR3 protein comes from TCRdb applying MiXCR to the PCR reads. Of about 980,000 distinct CDR3 sequences listed, around 30% are singletons. CDR3 length equals 13 residues. V lost 3 bases and J lost 4, with 10 bases in between. In this sample, this clonotype turned up many times. The antigen is unknown. The sequence was obtained from a boy in the first two years of life who had a stem cell transplant for SCID, so the T cells may come from the graft donor. The V and J genes are TRBV12-3 or TRBV12-4 and TRBJ2-7; D call uncertain. This sample comprised PBMCs, mostly from graft donor cells, obtained 360 days after TCRalphabeta/CD19-depleted stem cell transplant. The CDR3 sequence is CASSLRIEYEQYF. CDR3 sequence (DNA): TGTGCCAGCAGTTTGAGAATTGAGTACGAGCAGTACTTC.